This T cell receptor (beta chain) was recorded in a study of neurological immune-mediated disorders. TCRdb called the 5' RACE reads again in MiXCR, with one record for every CDR3 protein. Of 85,000 to 100,000 distinct CDR3 sequences in the sample, 3.5% were seen once. This clonotype was seen at least ten times. Its antigen remains unidentified. General study results and limits: Clinical and MRI features did not associate with the cluster found in multiple sclerosis patients.

Trimming took 1 base from V and 1 from J, leaving 6 bases between them. The CDR3 is 13 residues long. Germline-derived CDR1 and CDR2 are DFQATT and SNEGSKA (reference sequence). The sequenced sample consisted of PBMCs. This receptor was identified in a woman aged 18-35 years with multiple sclerosis. The gene calls are TRBV20-1 and TRBJ2-3; D ambiguous. The CDR3 nucleotides are TGCAGTGCTAGAGGCGAAGGCACAGATACGCAGTATTTT. This translates into CSARGEGTDTQYF.